This TCR beta chain was identified during a study of blood T cell repertoires in COVID-19. For the study at large: Some COVID-19 samples were acute and others convalescent; all came from the United States, Italy and Spain. From T cells, B-cell-depleted T cells, or PBMCs came the material, which was cDNA or gDNA.

Per the original methods: Reference gene primers were amplified, and this amplification served to estimate nucleated cell counts. Some clones are missing from TCRdb's copy, which holds only in-frame ones; the method was immunoSEQ multiplex PCR. Clonal size and the V and J genes are those of that table, whereas D and trimming came from the DNA. The table includes about 77,000 clones, about 73% detected once. This CDR3 comprises 16 residues. CDR1 is SGDLS and CDR2 is YYNGEE in the germline V gene. The ends were cut back, 0 bases at V and 4 bases at J, with 17 bases in the middle. This sequence joins TRBV9 and TRBJ2-7; a weak D match, TRBD2 (6 bases). Sequencing used peripheral blood. This TCR was sampled from a man in his fifties or sixties with acute or convalescent COVID-19. CDR3 sequence: CASSVGAGRTTYEQYF. The DNA of the CDR3 is TGTGCCAGCAGCGTAGGGGCGGGACGGACAACTTACGAGCAGTACTTC.